In this sample, the clone carrying this T cell receptor beta chain turned up a few times. These data originate in a study of shared T cell receptors in the human thymus. Deletions cut 3 bases from V and 0 bases from J, with 9 bases between. CDR3 length equals 14 residues. Germline V lookup: CDR1 LNHDA, CDR2 SQIVND (reference sequence). Sequencing was performed with immunoSEQ multiplex PCR; in TCRdb, only in-frame clones are kept and a portion is missing. The sample has more than 550,000 clones; about 89% are singletons. The data were also submitted as part of a second study, on human thymus T cells.

J is TRBJ2-7 and V is TRBV19, with D perhaps matching TRBD1 (5 bases). The TCR was taken from a boy under two years old with a congenital heart defect. Sequenced input: thymocytes. The chain's CDR3 is CASSIETGSYEQYF. The CDR3 DNA sequence: TGTGCCAGTAGTATTGAAACAGGCTCCTACGAGCAGTACTTC. The full variable domain, its missing parts supplied by reference TRBV19 and TRBJ2-7, is DGGITQSPKYLFRKEGQNVTLSCEQNLNHDAMYWYRQDPGQGLRLIYYSQIVNDFQKGDIAEGYSVSREKKESFPLTVTSAQKNPTAFYLCASSIETGSYEQYFGPGTRLTVT.